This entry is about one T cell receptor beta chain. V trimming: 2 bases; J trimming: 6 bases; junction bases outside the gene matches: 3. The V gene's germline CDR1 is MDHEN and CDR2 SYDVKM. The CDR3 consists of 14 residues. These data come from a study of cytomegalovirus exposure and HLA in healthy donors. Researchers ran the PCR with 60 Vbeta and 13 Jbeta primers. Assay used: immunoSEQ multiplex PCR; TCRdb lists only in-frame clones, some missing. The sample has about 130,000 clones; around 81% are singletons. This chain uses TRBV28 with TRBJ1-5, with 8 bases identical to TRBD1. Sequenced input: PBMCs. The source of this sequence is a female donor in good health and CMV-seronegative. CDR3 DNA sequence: TGTGCCAGCAGTTTAACAGGGGGTTTTCAGCCCCAGCATTTT. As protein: CASSLTGGFQPQHF.